The rows below give T cell receptor beta chains drawn from one sample of a study of blood T cell repertoires in COVID-19. Clones were read by immunoSEQ multiplex PCR, and TCRdb kept only the in-frame ones, dropping some. The data contain roughly 80,000 clones, approximately 82% of them singletons. Sequencing used peripheral blood. All receptors come from a human donor in a cohort sampled during active COVID-19. Both conserved end residues are part of each CDR3. The order of the fields is V gene, J gene, D gene, CDR3 protein. D genes are given only for firm matches.

TRBV2,TRBJ1-1,.,CASSDKGVNTEAFF
TRBV5-1,TRBJ1-4,TRBD1,CASGTGGTNEKLFF
TRBV6-1,TRBJ1-2,TRBD1,CASSEYMTGVRGYTF
TRBV7-9,TRBJ2-7,.,CASSAARQSSYEQYF
TRBV6-5,TRBJ2-7,.,CASSYYPMPGQHEQYF
TRBV4-2,TRBJ1-2,.,CASSREHQRDGYTF
TRBV27,TRBJ1-6,.,CASSLTRGSPLHF
TRBV15,TRBJ1-5,.,CATSRDRTVDNQPQHF
TRBV15,TRBJ2-7,.,CATSARPTTHSYEQYF
TRBV5-4,TRBJ2-3,TRBD2,CASSISGTSGDTQYF
TRBV19,TRBJ1-1,.,CASSQPGGSTEAFF
TRBV18,TRBJ2-3,TRBD2,CASSPPSGAVDTQYF
TRBV12-3/TRBV12-4,TRBJ2-7,.,CASSLDRRGLQYF
TRBV5-4,TRBJ2-1,.,CASSLGAGEEQFF
TRBV5-6,TRBJ2-1,TRBD2,CASSLTRLAGGLSYNEQFF
TRBV3-1/TRBV3-2,TRBJ2-7,TRBD2,CASSQVGLAGAYEQYF
TRBV3-1/TRBV3-2,TRBJ2-2,TRBD1,CASSQVAGGTGELFF
TRBV2,TRBJ1-6,.,CASSKHGQGIPSPLHF
TRBV5-4,TRBJ2-3,TRBD2,CASSSGLAGGHTDTQYF
TRBV5-6,TRBJ1-1,.,CASSYPSALTNTEAFF
TRBV28,TRBJ1-6,.,CASSLFRVSNSPLHF
TRBV29-1,TRBJ1-2,.,CSVGYTGYGYTF
TRBV19,TRBJ1-2,TRBD1,CASSPLAGRDRASGYTF
TRBV28,TRBJ1-1,.,CASRQSGAEAFF
TRBV19,TRBJ1-1,.,CASSFSEFGFPEAFF
TRBV7-6,TRBJ2-2,.,CASSFGGVTGELFF
TRBV6-1,TRBJ2-2,TRBD1,CASSRDRNTGELFF
TRBV2,TRBJ2-1,.,CASSWDSNEQFF
TRBV18,TRBJ1-2,TRBD1,CASSPQTGGDYGYTF
TRBV11-2,TRBJ2-1,TRBD2,CASSLPAGGSYNEQFF
TRBV7-6,TRBJ1-6,.,CASSYEGGLNSPLHF
TRBV9,TRBJ2-2,TRBD2,CASSVYPSGGYTGELFF
TRBV28,TRBJ1-4,TRBD1,CASRPTGAATNEKLFF
TRBV5-5,TRBJ2-1,TRBD2,CASSLLGEGYNEQFF
TRBV7-9,TRBJ1-4,.,CASSSREGSIMRKLFF
TRBV28,TRBJ1-1,.,CASLTGGTEAFF
TRBV19,TRBJ1-1,.,CASSMGRMGDSTEAFF
TRBV2,TRBJ1-3,.,CASSDPGSYRTIYF
TRBV15,TRBJ2-7,.,CATSRDPWEARAYEQYF
TRBV7-9,TRBJ1-4,.,CASSLGGANEKLFF
TRBV11-3,TRBJ2-4,.,CASSHGGTKNIQYF
TRBV30,TRBJ1-4,.,CAWSVGGHVNEKLFF
TRBV7-2,TRBJ1-6,TRBD1,CASSLEGGQWSPLHF
TRBV19,TRBJ1-2,TRBD1,CASSFDREGYTF
TRBV19,TRBJ1-6,.,CATRHSSSYNSPLHF
TRBV4-1,TRBJ2-7,TRBD1,CASRRGQGISEQYF
TRBV28,TRBJ2-5,.,CASKLQGPGTQYF
TRBV27,TRBJ1-1,.,CASSTWRRGTTNTEAFF
TRBV4-2,TRBJ1-2,TRBD1,CASSIQTGTGGRGYTF
TRBV21-1,TRBJ2-5,.,CASSKEWVQGETQYF
TRBV19,TRBJ1-2,.,CASSLLDPDLGGYTF